Reported below is one T cell receptor beta chain. Antigen specificity is unknown. This sample is part of a study of neoadjuvant nivolumab and ipilimumab in lung cancer. General study points: From pretherapy to surgery, tumor richness and clonality rose with dual therapy. Pathologic regression was not significantly tied to TCR clonality. Compared with tumor-adjacent uninvolved lung, resected tumors showed greater richness and clonality.

TCRdb's table, derived via immunoSEQ multiplex PCR, lists solely in-frame clones and lacks some. Of more than 8,000 clones detected, around 81% appear once; the ten largest clones hold more than 3%. CDR3 length: 15 residues. V lost 2 bases to trimming and J lost 4 bases, with 13 bases between them. The V gene's germline CDR1 is SGDLS and CDR2 YYNGEE. The sequence came from an adult with non-small cell lung cancer. Specimen: peripheral blood, collected before neoadjuvant nivolumab, alone or with ipilimumab. This sequence joins TRBV9 and TRBJ2-1, with D possibly TRBD2 on 6 matching bases. CDR3 in DNA: TGTGCCAGCAGCGTGTGGGAGGATATTTACAATGAGCAGTTCTTC. Translated: CASSVWEDIYNEQFF.